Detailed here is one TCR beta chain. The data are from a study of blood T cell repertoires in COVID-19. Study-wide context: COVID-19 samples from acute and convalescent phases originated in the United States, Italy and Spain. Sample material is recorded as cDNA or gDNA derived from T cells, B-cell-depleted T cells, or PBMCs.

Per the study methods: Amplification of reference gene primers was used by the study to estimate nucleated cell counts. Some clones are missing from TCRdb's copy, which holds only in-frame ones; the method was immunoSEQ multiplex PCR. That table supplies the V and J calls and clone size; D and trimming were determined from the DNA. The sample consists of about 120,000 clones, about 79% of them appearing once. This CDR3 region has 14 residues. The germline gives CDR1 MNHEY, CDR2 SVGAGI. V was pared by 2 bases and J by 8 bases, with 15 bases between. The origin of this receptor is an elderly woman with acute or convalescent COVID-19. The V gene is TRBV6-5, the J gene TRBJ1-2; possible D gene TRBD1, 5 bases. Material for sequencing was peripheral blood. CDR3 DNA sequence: TGTGCCAGCAGTTACGCGTTGTCAGGGAAGGGCTACACCTTC. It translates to CASSYALSGKGYTF.